Listed below are T cell receptor beta chains from one sample, sequenced in a study of T cell responses to AZD1222 COVID-19 vaccine. Assay: immunoSEQ multiplex PCR; the TCRdb copy retains only in-frame clones and omits some. The top ten clones hold around 0.96% of a sample with about 180,000 clones, over 85% of them seen once. The sample consisted of peripheral blood, taken 28 days after the second dose of the MenACWY control vaccine. The source of these receptors is an adult who received the MenACWY meningococcal vaccine as a control. CDR3s include the opening cysteine and the closing phenylalanine or tryptophan.

V gene: TRBV12-5
CDR3 protein: CASGLQGSGGNTIYF

V gene: TRBV7-3
CDR3 protein: CASSLGTGHSSYNEQFF

V gene: TRBV7-2
CDR3 protein: CASSHSPGGAYEQYF

V gene: TRBV3-1/TRBV3-2
CDR3 protein: CASSQGRARGNTIYF

V gene: TRBV4-2
CDR3 protein: CASSPRGGSTGELFF

V gene: TRBV6-1
CDR3 protein: CASSEVVGVSPLHF

V gene: TRBV7-9
CDR3 protein: CASSLLRRGYGYTF

V gene: TRBV6-5
CDR3 protein: CASTWGARNEQFF

V gene: TRBV9
CDR3 protein: CASRPLGLSDTIYF

V gene: TRBV13
CDR3 protein: CASSLVSVYGYTF

V gene: TRBV19
CDR3 protein: CASSPRGGLNTEAFF

V gene: TRBV7-2
CDR3 protein: CASSPTGRNEKLFF

V gene: TRBV7-2
CDR3 protein: CASSLGPSSYEQYF

V gene: TRBV7-2
CDR3 protein: CASSFLAGDTQYF

V gene: TRBV6-5
CDR3 protein: CASSYSVWDEPQHF

V gene: TRBV5-6
CDR3 protein: CASSVQVNYGYTF

V gene: TRBV3-1/TRBV3-2
CDR3 protein: CASSHEAERLYGYTF

V gene: TRBV27
CDR3 protein: CATCPGTFSRNTEAFF

V gene: TRBV6-5
CDR3 protein: CASRASAGGYTF